The 9 T cell receptor beta chains reported below all come from one sample, sequenced in a study of STAT3 mutations in large granular lymphocyte leukemia (dated by TCRdb to between 2019 and 2020). The library was prepared using the immunoSEQ multiplex PCR assay. This immuneACCESS table, as held by TCRdb, lists in-frame sequences with V and J called but not all clones. Of the missing ones, under half trace to an unresolved V gene in checked studies; the others have no known cause. Present in this sample are approximately 25,000 clones, approximately 94% of which were seen just once. The top ten clones comprise about 6.5% of the sample. Overall study results and their limits: All T-LGLL patients had at least one immunodominant TCRbeta clonotype, and roughly half had multiple immunodominant subclonotypes.

Which antigens these TCRs recognize remains unknown. Sequencing used peripheral blood mononuclear cells. The receptors derive from a man aged 35 to 55 with T-cell large granular lymphocyte leukemia. Some clones in this sample may be carry-over from other donors' samples. The age is the age at diagnosis.

This clone has just one count. The genes are TRBV6-5 and TRBJ1-2; no reliable D call. V was shortened by 2 bases and J by 5 bases, with 12 bases between the two germline ends. CDR1 and CDR2 from the germline V gene are MNHEY and SVGAGI. This CDR3 spans 14 amino acids. As DNA, the CDR3 is TGTGCCAGCAGTTACCGGCCCGAGGGATATGGCTACACCTTC. Its translation is CASSYRPEGYGYTF.

This chain links TRBV11-3 with TRBJ2-6; D might be TRBD1 (5 bases). The CDR3 loop spans 16 amino acids. Germline CDR1 and CDR2: SGHNT and YENEEA. V lost 3 bases to trimming and J lost 1 base, with 10 bases between them. This CDR3 is CASSFGAGSGANVLTF. In nucleotides, the CDR3 is TGTGCCAGCAGCTTTGGCGCAGGGTCTGGGGCCAACGTCCTGACTTTC.

The rearrangement uses TRBV18 and TRBJ2-7, with D possibly TRBD1 on 6 matching bases. The CDR3 covers 12 residues. V was cut by 3 bases and J by 7 bases, with 10 bases left in between. Germline CDR1 is KGHSH and CDR2 is LQKENI. CDR3 sequence (DNA): TGTGCCAGCTCACCGGCGACAGGAGAGCAGTACTTC. Translation gives CASSPATGEQYF.

This chain uses TRBV27 with TRBJ1-4; D is uncertain. Germline CDR1 MNHEY, CDR2 SMNVEV (reference sequence). CDR3 length equals 13 residues. Trimming removed 4 bases from V and 8 bases from J, with 11 bases in between. The CDR3 protein is CASSSGFEEKLFF. The DNA of the CDR3 is TGTGCCAGCAGTTCCGGGTTTGAGGAAAAACTGTTTTTT.

Only one count was recorded for this clone. The rearrangement links TRBV7-9 to TRBJ2-2; TRBD1 aligns across 7 bases. CDR3 length: 18 residues. Germline CDR1 reads SEHNR; CDR2 reads FQNEAQ (reference sequence). V lost 2 bases and J lost 1; bases outside the gene matches: 10. CDR3 DNA: TGTGCCAGCAGCTTATATCTTCTTGGGACAGAGAACACCGGGGAGCTGTTTTTT. It specifies CASSLYLLGTENTGELFF.

This chain links TRBV30 with TRBJ1-5; 7 bases are a match to TRBD1. Germline V gene data show CDR1 as GTSNPN and CDR2 as SVGIG (reference sequence). The CDR3 has 15 residues. The V gene end was trimmed by 0 bases and the J gene end by 2 bases; junction bases not matched to a gene: 4. CDR3 region: CAWSVNRGGNQPQHF. CDR3 sequence (DNA): TGTGCCTGGAGTGTAAACAGGGGAGGCAATCAGCCCCAGCATTTT. The entire variable domain, with the rest obtained from reference TRBV30 and TRBJ1-5, is as follows: SQTIHQWPATLVQPVGSPLSLECTVEGTSNPNLYWYRQAAGRGLQLLFYSVGIGQISSEVPQNLSASRPQDRQFILSSKKLLLSDSGFYLCAWSVNRGGNQPQHFGDGTRLSIL.

CDR3 nucleotides: TGTGCCAGCTCACCCGTACAGGGGTTGATGAACACTGAAGCTTTCTTT. It specifies CASSPVQGLMNTEAFF. The chain carries TRBV18 and TRBJ1-1; 7 bases are a match to TRBD1. CDR1 KGHSH and CDR2 LQKENI come from the germline V gene. The CDR3 runs to 16 residues. V shed 3 bases and J 0 bases; nucleotides not matched to a gene: 7.

The rearrangement uses TRBV6-6 and TRBJ1-2; no definite D call. The CDR3 runs to 13 residues. The V and J ends lost 6 bases and 4 bases respectively, with 12 bases between them. Per the germline V gene, CDR1 is MNHNY and CDR2 is SVGAGI (reference sequence). This chain's CDR3 is CASRSTSTYGYTF. The CDR3 DNA sequence: TGTGCCAGCAGGTCGACATCTACCTATGGCTACACCTTC.

CDR3 amino acids: CASSEGGGLQPQHF. As DNA, the CDR3 is TGTGCCAGCAGTGAAGGAGGGGGGCTTCAGCCCCAGCATTTT. This chain uses TRBV25-1 with TRBJ1-5, with D possibly TRBD1 on 6 matching bases. The CDR3 loop spans 14 amino acids. The V and J ends lost 2 bases and 6 bases respectively, with 11 bases between them. CDR1 MGHDK and CDR2 SYGVNS come from the germline V gene.